This T cell receptor beta chain is drawn from a study of cytomegalovirus exposure and HLA in healthy donors. Whole-study context: An earlier analysis identified 100 million to 130 million unique TCR beta sequences in 150 million to 200 million T cells.

Regarding the study as a whole: For TCR beta chains, V- and J-gene trimming was later linked to a missense DCLRE1C variant.

13 Jbeta primers and 60 Vbeta primers were used for the PCR. Clones were sequenced by immunoSEQ multiplex PCR, and TCRdb holds only the in-frame ones, with some missing. The sample contains 210,000 or so clones, roughly 81% of which appear only once. The germline gives CDR1 WNHNN, CDR2 SYGVQD (reference sequence). The trim removed 5 bases at V and 1 base at J, leaving 14 bases unmatched. The CDR3 is made up of 18 amino acids. Worth noting for this clone: Antigen: not known.

The rearrangement links TRBV10-1 to TRBJ2-1, with 7 bases lining up with TRBD2. Sequencing was performed on PBMCs. The TCR comes from a girl between 2 and 10 years old in good health and CMV-seronegative. This CDR3 is CASSPRELQRESYNEQFF. The DNA of the CDR3 is TGCGCCAGCAGTCCCCGAGAATTACAGCGGGAATCCTACAATGAGCAGTTCTTC.